This TCR beta chain comes out of a study of tumor-infiltrating lymphocytes in oesophageal squamous cell carcinoma (dated by TCRdb to between 2015 and 2016). The library came from PCR. Sequenced using an Illumina HiSeq 2000. Using fastp at Q25 and MiXCR, TCRdb reprocessed the public reads and kept productive beta chains. Identical CDR3 proteins give one entry, which carries the most common genes and DNA. In this sample the table shows about 13,000 distinct CDR3 sequences, 54% of which occur a single time. The top ten constitute approximately 35% of the sample. CDR3 length: 14 amino acids, cysteine to phenylalanine. Only the CDR3 part of the read is kept: 42 bases, read in frame from the first base. The germline V gene provides CDR1 SGHTA and CDR2 FQGNSA. Only a few counts were recorded for this clonotype. Its antigen is currently not known. Base-call qualities are not available, and no considerably larger clone is one nucleotide away.

Sequenced sample: esophageal tumor tissue. The chain is made from TRBV7-2 and TRBJ2-1, with TRBD2 matching 8 junction bases. The last part of the DNA fits TRBJ2-7 better; the J call may be wrong. The clonotype comes from a male donor with esophageal squamous cell carcinoma. CDR3 protein: CASRPGGGSYEQYF. The sequenced DNA is TGTGCCAGCAGACCCGGGGGGGGGTCCTACGAGCAGTACTTC.